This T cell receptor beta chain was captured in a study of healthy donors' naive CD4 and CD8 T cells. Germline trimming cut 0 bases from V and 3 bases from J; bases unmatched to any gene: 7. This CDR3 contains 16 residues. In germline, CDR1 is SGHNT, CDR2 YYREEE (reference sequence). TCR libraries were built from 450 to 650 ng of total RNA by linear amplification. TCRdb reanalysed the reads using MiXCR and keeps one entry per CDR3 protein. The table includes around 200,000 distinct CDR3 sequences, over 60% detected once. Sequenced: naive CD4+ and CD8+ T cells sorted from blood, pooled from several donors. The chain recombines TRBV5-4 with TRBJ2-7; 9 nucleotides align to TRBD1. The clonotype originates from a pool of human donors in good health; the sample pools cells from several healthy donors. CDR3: CASSLAGTGLNYEQYF. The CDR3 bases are TGTGCCAGCAGCTTGGCCGGGACAGGGCTGAACTACGAGCAGTACTTC. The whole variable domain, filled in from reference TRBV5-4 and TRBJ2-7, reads ETGVTQSPTHLIKTRGQQVTLRCSSQSGHNTVSWYQQALGQGPQFIFQYYREEENGRGNFPPRFSGLQFPNYSSELNVNALELDDSALYLCASSLAGTGLNYEQYFGPGTRLTVT.